A single sample is the source of the 5 T cell receptor beta chains below, sequenced in a study of blood T cell repertoires in COVID-19. The data were produced by immunoSEQ multiplex PCR, yet TCRdb's version contains in-frame clones alone and is incomplete. This table holds just under 55,000 clones, over 90% found once. Sequencing input: peripheral blood. The receptors were gathered from a man between 50 and 59 years old with acute or convalescent COVID-19.

As DNA, the CDR3 is TGTGCCAGCAGCTTACCCGGGACAGGGAACATGAACACTGAAGCTTTCTTT. Residues: CASSLPGTGNMNTEAFF. This chain joins TRBV7-8 and TRBJ1-1; TRBD1 matches at 9 bases. Germline V gene lookup returns CDR1 SGHVS and CDR2 FQNEAQ. Losses at the gene ends were 2 bases for V and 0 bases for J; bases not matched to a gene: 7. This CDR3 has 17 amino acids.

The chain links TRBV4-1 to TRBJ2-1, with 9 bases matching TRBD2. J lost 7 bases, V lost 4 bases, and 20 bases had no gene match. The CDR3 contains 19 residues. Germline CDR1 reads MGHRA; CDR2 reads YSYEKL. CDR3 sequence: CASSPHRGAAGGRGNEQFF. DNA for the CDR3: TGCGCCAGCAGCCCACACCGGGGGGCAGCGGGAGGTAGAGGGAATGAGCAGTTCTTC.

The CDR3 is CASSLYGDTEAFF. The CDR3 region has the DNA TGTGCCAGCAGCTTGTACGGGGACACTGAAGCTTTCTTT. The rearrangement links TRBV5-5 to TRBJ1-1; no clear D gene. Germline lookup yields CDR1 SGHKS and CDR2 YYEKEE (reference sequence). The CDR3 covers 13 residues. Trimming pared 1 base from V and 3 bases from J, leaving 7 bases between.

V is TRBV5-1 and J is TRBJ2-3, with TRBD2 identical over 9 bases. The V gene end was trimmed by 3 bases and the J gene end by 2 bases; junction bases not matched to a gene: 4. The CDR3 length is 15 residues. The germline gives CDR1 SGHRS, CDR2 YFSETQ. The CDR3 is CASSSGTSNTDTQYF. The CDR3 region has the DNA TGCGCCAGCAGCTCCGGGACTAGCAACACAGATACGCAGTATTTT.

The sample holds a few counts of this clone. V is TRBV27 and J is TRBJ2-1, with unresolved D. The V gene's germline CDR1 is MNHEY and CDR2 SMNVEV (reference sequence). V was cut by 7 bases and J by 0 bases, with 10 bases left in between. The CDR3 length is 14 residues. The CDR3, as DNA: TGTGCCAGCAAGGAGATAGTCTCCTACAATGAGCAGTTCTTC. Translated: CASKEIVSYNEQFF.